A single sample gave rise to the 3 T cell receptor beta chains below, sequenced in a study of regulatory T cells in long-lasting Graves disease. With iRepertoire HTBI primers and Arm-PCR of CDR3 regions, TCR beta libraries were built. MiXCR, applied by TCRdb to the multiplex PCR reads, yields one record per CDR3 protein. Of over 450,000 distinct CDR3 sequences detected, around 13% appear once; the ten largest clones hold 8% to 10%. Documented time point: newly diagnosed GD, antithyroid drugs for less than 3 months. Isolated PBMC RNA provided the starting material for the TCR library. This sample also belongs to another study, concerning T cells in Graves' hyperthyroidism and ophthalmopathy.

This specimen consisted of peripheral blood mononuclear cells (PBMCs), obtained at new diagnosis, from a patient treated with antithyroid drugs. Receptor source: a woman aged 25 to 39 with Graves disease.

The CDR3 loop reads CASSRMTGSGANVLTF. Written as DNA, the CDR3 is TGTGCCAGCAGCCGAATGACAGGCTCTGGGGCCAACGTCCTGACTTTC. V usage is TRBV5-4 and J usage is TRBJ2-6, with D perhaps matching TRBD1 (6 bases). The ends were cut back, 4 bases at V and 0 bases at J, with 11 bases in the middle. Germline V gives CDR1 SGHNT, CDR2 YYREEE (reference sequence). This CDR3 region has 16 residues.

This clonotype was picked up many times. The genes are TRBV2 and TRBJ2-7, with 8 bases lining up with TRBD2. Per germline, CDR1 SNHLY and CDR2 FYNNEI. V was pared by 5 bases and J by 3 bases, with 3 bases of the junction left unmatched. The length of the CDR3 is 13 residues. DNA for the CDR3: TGTGCCAGCAGTCTCACTAGCGGCTACGAGCAGTACTTC. It specifies CASSLTSGYEQYF. Supplemented by reference TRBV2 and TRBJ2-7, the full variable domain reads EPEVTQTPSHQVTQMGQEVILRCVPISNHLYFYWYRQILGQKVEFLVSFYNNEISEKSEIFDDQFSVERPDGSNFTLKIRSTKLEDSAMYFCASSLTSGYEQYFGPGTRLTVT.

This clonotype showed up many times. CDR3 residues: CASSLIGGKETQYF. CDR3 DNA sequence: TGTGCCAGCAGCTTAATCGGCGGGAAGGAAACGCAGTATTTT. The gene calls are TRBV7-3 and TRBJ2-3, with D maybe TRBD2 (6 bases). The germline V and J ends were trimmed by 1 base and 9 bases, with 14 bases remaining between them. This CDR3 has 14 amino acids. Germline values: CDR1 SGHTA, CDR2 FQGTGA. The variable domain in full, completed from reference TRBV7-3 and TRBJ2-3, reads GAGVSQTPSNKVTEKGKYVELRCDPISGHTALYWYRQSLGQGPEFLIYFQGTGAADDSGLPNDRFFAVRPEGSVSTLKIQRTERGDSAVYLCASSLIGGKETQYFGPGTRLTVL.